The 20 T cell receptor beta chains in this list originate from one sample, sequenced in a study of cytomegalovirus exposure and HLA in healthy donors (TCRdb year 2017). The library was obtained by the immunoSEQ multiplex PCR assay. For the multiplex PCR, a mixture combining 60 forward primers for TCR Vbeta segments and 13 reverse primers for TCR Jbeta segments was used. TCRdb carries this immuneACCESS record with in-frame sequences only. Its versions omit some clonotypes, under half of them owing to an unresolved V gene in the studies checked, with the rest unexplained. The sample contains 150,000 to 200,000 clones, roughly four fifths of them found a single time. Clones ranked in the top ten supply around 1% of the sample. The sequenced material came from PBMCs. The receptors here all came from a woman between 40 and 55 years old in good health and CMV-seronegative.

The rearrangement joins TRBV5-1 to TRBJ1-2; D gene uncertain. V was pared by 0 bases and J by 7 bases, with 16 bases between. This CDR3 comprises 15 residues. Per the germline V gene, CDR1 is SGHRS and CDR2 is YFSETQ. The CDR3 DNA follows: TGCGCCAGCAGCTTGGACAGCGGGAAGGGAAGTGGCTACACCTTC. Its translation is CASSLDSGKGSGYTF.

There are a few counts of this clone. V is TRBV30 and J is TRBJ2-7, with D possibly being TRBD2 (7 bases). The CDR3 is 14 residues long. V lost 0 bases and J lost 5, with 14 bases in between. The germline V gene encodes CDR1 GTSNPN and CDR2 SVGIG (reference sequence). Written as DNA, the CDR3 is TGTGCCTGGAGTGTTTTAGGCGGGGGCCACGAGCAGTACTTC. Translated: CAWSVLGGGHEQYF.

In this sample, this clone turned up once. This chain joins TRBV19 and TRBJ2-7; D unresolved. CDR1 is LNHDA, CDR2 SQIVND, per germline (reference sequence). V gave up 0 bases and J gave up 6 bases, with 15 bases separating them. This CDR3 comprises 15 residues. The CDR3 nucleotides read TGTGCCAGTAGTATAGACAGCAAACGCGGTCGCGAGCAGTACTTC. This translates into CASSIDSKRGREQYF. Complete variable domain (other parts from reference TRBV19 and TRBJ2-7): DGGITQSPKYLFRKEGQNVTLSCEQNLNHDAMYWYRQDPGQGLRLIYYSQIVNDFQKGDIAEGYSVSREKKESFPLTVTSAQKNPTAFYLCASSIDSKRGREQYFGPGTRLTVT.

With regard to this clone: Relative to the germline gene, one junction end is altered; a read error may explain this. The chain links TRBV5-1 to TRBJ2-3, with TRBD1 matching 7 bases. The CDR3 covers 15 residues. Germline CDR1 and CDR2: SGHRS and YFSETQ. The CDR3: CASTLTGKITDTQYF. For the CDR3, the DNA is TGCGCCAGCACCTTGACAGGGAAAATCACAGATACGCAGTATTTT.

V is TRBV27 and J is TRBJ1-2, with 10 bases matching TRBD1. The CDR3 runs to 14 residues. Per the germline V gene, CDR1 is MNHEY and CDR2 is SMNVEV (reference sequence). Losses at the gene ends were 4 bases for V and 6 bases for J; bases not matched to a gene: 5. CDR3: CASSSRQGADGYTF. In DNA form, the CDR3 reads TGTGCCAGCAGTTCCCGACAGGGGGCGGATGGCTACACCTTC.

This chain links TRBV5-1 with TRBJ2-2, with a tentative D call TRBD2 (6 bases). Looked up from germline, CDR1 is SGHRS and CDR2 is YFSETQ. This CDR3 spans 16 amino acids. With 0 bases removed from V and 4 bases from J, the gap between germline ends came to 13 bases. CDR3 sequence (DNA): TGCGCCAGCAGCTTGGCTCTCCCCGGGGGCACCGGGGAGCTGTTTTTT. It encodes CASSLALPGGTGELFF.

The chain couples TRBV19 to TRBJ2-3; no definite D call. The CDR3 spans 14 residues. Germline V gene lookup returns CDR1 LNHDA and CDR2 SQIVND (reference sequence). V was trimmed by 1 base and J by 2 bases, leaving 7 bases between them. The CDR3 bases are TGTGCCAGTAGTATAGGAGCCTCCACAGATACGCAGTATTTT. This codes for CASSIGASTDTQYF.

The V call is TRBV9, the J call TRBJ2-1, with TRBD2 matching over 12 bases. CDR3 length: 14 residues. V lost 4 bases and J lost 10; bases outside the gene matches: 6. Germline lookup yields CDR1 SGDLS and CDR2 YYNGEE. CDR3 loop: CASSSRGLAGEQFF. DNA for the CDR3: TGTGCCAGCAGCTCCCGAGGACTAGCGGGGGAGCAGTTCTTC.

Only a few counts were recorded for this clone. The chain has TRBV5-4 and TRBJ2-4, with 8 bases identical to TRBD1. The CDR3 has 14 residues. The V segment lost 4 bases and the J segment 7 bases; nucleotides outside the gene matches: 7. CDR1 and CDR2 from the germline V gene are SGHNT and YYREEE (reference sequence). CDR3 nucleotides: TGTGCCAGCAGCACTTGGGACAGGACTAACATTCAGTACTTC. It yields the protein CASSTWDRTNIQYF.

This clone has a handful of counts. The genes are TRBV2 and TRBJ2-3, with 14 nucleotides matching TRBD2. This CDR3 comprises 18 residues. Germline-derived CDR1 and CDR2 are SNHLY and FYNNEI. J lost 5 bases, V lost 8 bases, and 15 bases had no gene match. As DNA, the CDR3 is TGTGCCAGCGCCCTGCGAGGGGTCGGGACTAGCGGGGGAGATACGCAGTATTTT. Residues: CASALRGVGTSGGDTQYF.

This clone was observed a few times. CDR3 loop: CASSYYGEDYTF. CDR3 in DNA: TGTGCCAGCAGTTACTACGGGGAGGACTACACCTTC. V usage is TRBV6-5 and J usage is TRBJ1-2, with unresolved D. Trimming pared 1 base from V and 10 bases from J, leaving 10 bases between. The CDR3 is 12 residues long. Germline CDR1 MNHEY, CDR2 SVGAGI.

The chain is built from TRBV7-3 and TRBJ2-2; D may be TRBD2 (6 bases). V lost 2 bases and J 1 base, leaving 11 bases between the germline ends. CDR3 length equals 16 residues. Germline assignment: CDR1 SGHTA and CDR2 FQGTGA. The CDR3 is CASSLRRRENTGELFF. The CDR3 DNA reads as TGTGCCAGCAGCTTACGCCGGCGGGAGAACACCGGGGAGCTGTTTTTT.

The chain uses TRBV19 and TRBJ1-2, with no clear D. Germline V CDR1 and CDR2: LNHDA, SQIVND (reference sequence). This CDR3 has 15 amino acids. V was clipped by 1 base and J by 4 bases, with 13 bases between them. The CDR3 nucleotides read TGTGCCAGTAGTATAGGAGATCAAAGCATCTATGGCTACACCTTC. This gives the protein CASSIGDQSIYGYTF.

This clone was seen a single time. J is TRBJ2-5 and V is TRBV28; the match to TRBD2 covers 10 bases. The trim removed 6 bases at V and 0 bases at J, leaving 4 bases unmatched. The CDR3 runs 15 residues. Looked up from germline, CDR1 is MDHEN and CDR2 is SYDVKM. The CDR3 DNA is TGTGCCAGCAGGACTAGCGGGTGGGACCAAGAGACCCAGTACTTC. Its protein product is CASRTSGWDQETQYF.

The chain couples TRBV12-5 to TRBJ2-3; a possible D gene is TRBD1 (5 bases). Trimming removed 4 bases from V and 2 bases from J, with 16 bases in between. CDR3 length equals 16 residues. Per the germline V gene, CDR1 is LGHNT and CDR2 is FRNRAP. The CDR3 protein is CASGSGKGLSTDTQYF. Here the CDR3 DNA reads TGTGCTAGTGGTTCAGGGAAGGGCCTTTCCACAGATACGCAGTATTTT. The full variable domain, in which reference TRBV12-5 and TRBJ2-3 provide the parts outside the CDR3, is DARVTQTPRHKVTEMGQEVTMRCQPILGHNTVFWYRQTMMQGLELLAYFRNRAPLDDSGMPKDRFSAEMPDATLATLKIQPSEPRDSAVYFCASGSGKGLSTDTQYFGPGTRLTVL.

The chain carries TRBV30 and TRBJ2-5, with D possibly TRBD2 on 7 matching bases. Per germline, CDR1 GTSNPN and CDR2 SVGIG (reference sequence). Trimming pared 3 bases from V and 0 bases from J, leaving 14 bases between. The CDR3 runs to 15 residues. The CDR3 DNA sequence: TGTGCCTGGAGAGGGGGGCGGGAGTACCAAGAGACCCAGTACTTC. Translating it yields CAWRGGREYQETQYF.

This clone was counted only a few times. The V gene is TRBV27, the J gene TRBJ2-7; tentative D call: TRBD1 (6 bases). The germline V gene encodes CDR1 MNHEY and CDR2 SMNVEV (reference sequence). Trimming stripped 3 bases from V and 4 bases from J, with 10 bases between. This CDR3 spans 13 amino acids. The CDR3 coding sequence is TGTGCCAGCAGTTTGGACAGACAGTACGAGCAGTACTTC. This gives the protein CASSLDRQYEQYF.

This clone appeared once. The chain carries TRBV29-1 and TRBJ1-1, with D uncertain. CDR3 size: 17 residues. With 2 bases removed from V and 1 base from J, the gap between germline ends came to 20 bases. The germline V gene encodes CDR1 SQVTM and CDR2 ANQGSEA. CDR3 protein: CSVEWLGSINRNTEAFF. The CDR3 bases are TGCAGCGTTGAATGGTTGGGCAGCATTAACCGGAACACTGAAGCTTTCTTT.

The V call is TRBV7-6, the J call TRBJ2-5; D unclear. V lost 5 bases to trimming and J lost 0 bases, with 4 bases between them. CDR1 and CDR2 from the germline V gene are SGHVS and FNYEAQ. This CDR3 spans 12 amino acids. CDR3 in DNA: TGTGCCAGCAGCCCCAACCAAGAGACCCAGTACTTC. It specifies CASSPNQETQYF.

CDR3 DNA: TGTGCCAGCAGCGGCGGGGACGGACGCCAAGGGCAGTTCTTC. Translation: CASSGGDGRQGQFF. The gene calls are TRBV9 and TRBJ2-1, with D possibly TRBD2 on 6 matching bases. CDR1 is SGDLS and CDR2 is YYNGEE in the germline V gene. The CDR3 consists of 14 residues. V lost 3 bases and J lost 12, with 19 bases in between. Filled out from reference TRBV9 and TRBJ2-1, the complete variable domain reads DSGVTQTPKHLITATGQRVTLRCSPRSGDLSVYWYQQSLDQGLQFLIQYYNGEERAKGNILERFSAQQFPDLHSELNLSSLELGDSALYFCASSGGDGRQGQFFGPGTRLTVL.